This section outlines one T cell receptor (beta chain) sequence together with its context. There is no known antigen for this receptor. Base qualities were left out, and no much larger clone turns up one base away. The data were obtained in a study of blood T cell repertoires in COVID-19 (dated by TCRdb to 2018 to 2020). Background on the whole study: Samples from collaborators originated in the United States, Italy and Spain and spanned both the acute and convalescent phases of COVID-19. HLA class I and class II types, where available, came from metadata supplied by the sample provider rather than from assay-based typing. The sample metadata nearly always contained a de-identified subject ID, COVID-19 status, age in years and sex. The prospective study material was composed of cDNA or gDNA derived from T cells, B-cell-depleted T cells, or PBMCs. Samples came from the ongoing ImmuneRACE study (first 160 participants) plus 1,254 subjects from 6 global collaborators. A freely available public database, intended as a resource for researchers studying the immune response to SARS-CoV-2, is where the repertoires were released. Deeply sampled blood TCRbeta repertoires from subjects exposed to, actively infected with, or recovered from COVID-19 were included in the dataset.

From a lookup of the germline V gene, CDR1 and CDR2 are SGDLS and YYNGEE. The CDR3, from cysteine to phenylalanine, totals 15 residues. The CDR3 DNA has 45 bases and is translated from base 1. Relative to germline, V is missing 0 bases and J is missing 6 bases, with 4 bases of the junction outside any gene match. The immunoSEQ Assay, a bias-controlled multiplex PCR, was used to amplify TCRbeta CDR3 regions from genomic DNA. Regarding the original processing steps: Within the assay, amplification of reference gene primers was used to estimate how many nucleated cells each sample contained. To quantify the absolute abundance of each unique TCRbeta CDR3 rearrangement, sequence reads were collapsed and filtered. For each sample, productive Simpson clonality was calculated as the square root of Simpson's diversity index across productive rearrangements. The immuneACCESS repertoire file appears here via TCRdb, limited to in-frame rearrangements. These files lack a portion of the clones; in checked studies, under half of the deficit traces to unresolved V genes, and the cause of the others is not known. The DNA gave D and trimming, while V, J and clone size come from that table. In this sample the table shows approximately 300,000 clones, 65% to 90% of which occur a single time. Of the sample, about 10% falls within the top ten clones.

In the prospective study, participants were about 18 to 89 years old, resided in about two dozen geographic areas of the United States, and were enrolled through a virtual design. In the prospective study, participants were assigned to cohorts based on the clinical history participants reported in a screening survey and a study questionnaire. For ImmuneRACE Cohort 3, a participant was defined as recovered based on two consecutive negative NP/OP PCR tests, clearance by a healthcare professional, or resolution of symptoms. Each participant in the prospective study had whole blood, serum and a nasopharyngeal or oropharyngeal swab collected by mobile phlebotomists. Prospective study participants could optionally give additional blood draws and questionnaires over an approximately 2-month period. Prospective study blood samples were shipped either frozen or at room temperature before DNA extraction.

General conclusions and limits of the study: How much clinical and demographic metadata was included differed by source and by participant, and the metadata was provided uncurated.

Specimen: PBMCs or T cells enriched from blood (not recorded which). The clonotype comes from a woman under 30 who had recovered from COVID-19. The chain is assembled from TRBV9 and TRBJ2-1, and 9 bases in between align with TRBD2. The DNA sequence reads TGTGCCAGCAGCGTAGGCAATAGCGGGGGCAATGAGCAGTTCTTC. Protein translation: CASSVGNSGGNEQFF.